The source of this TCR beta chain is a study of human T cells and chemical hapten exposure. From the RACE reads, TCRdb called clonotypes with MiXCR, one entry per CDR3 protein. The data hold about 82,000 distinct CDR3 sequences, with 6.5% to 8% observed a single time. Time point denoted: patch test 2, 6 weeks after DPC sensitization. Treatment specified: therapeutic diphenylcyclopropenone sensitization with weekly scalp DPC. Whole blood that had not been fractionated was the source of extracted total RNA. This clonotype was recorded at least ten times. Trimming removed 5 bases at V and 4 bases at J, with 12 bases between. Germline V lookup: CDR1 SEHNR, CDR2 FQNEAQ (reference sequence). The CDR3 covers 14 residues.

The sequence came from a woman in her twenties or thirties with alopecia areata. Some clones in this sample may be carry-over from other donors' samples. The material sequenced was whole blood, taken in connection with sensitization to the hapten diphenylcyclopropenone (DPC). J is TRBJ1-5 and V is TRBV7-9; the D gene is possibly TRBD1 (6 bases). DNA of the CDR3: TGTGCCAGCAGCCAGAGGGGGACAAATCAGCCCCAGCATTTT. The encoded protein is CASSQRGTNQPQHF. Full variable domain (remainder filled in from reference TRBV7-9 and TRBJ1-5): DTGVSQNPRHKITKRGQNVTFRCDPISEHNRLYWYRQTLGQGPEFLTYFQNEAQLEKSRLLSDRFSAERPKGSFSTLEIQRTEQGDSAMYLCASSQRGTNQPQHFGDGTRLSIL.